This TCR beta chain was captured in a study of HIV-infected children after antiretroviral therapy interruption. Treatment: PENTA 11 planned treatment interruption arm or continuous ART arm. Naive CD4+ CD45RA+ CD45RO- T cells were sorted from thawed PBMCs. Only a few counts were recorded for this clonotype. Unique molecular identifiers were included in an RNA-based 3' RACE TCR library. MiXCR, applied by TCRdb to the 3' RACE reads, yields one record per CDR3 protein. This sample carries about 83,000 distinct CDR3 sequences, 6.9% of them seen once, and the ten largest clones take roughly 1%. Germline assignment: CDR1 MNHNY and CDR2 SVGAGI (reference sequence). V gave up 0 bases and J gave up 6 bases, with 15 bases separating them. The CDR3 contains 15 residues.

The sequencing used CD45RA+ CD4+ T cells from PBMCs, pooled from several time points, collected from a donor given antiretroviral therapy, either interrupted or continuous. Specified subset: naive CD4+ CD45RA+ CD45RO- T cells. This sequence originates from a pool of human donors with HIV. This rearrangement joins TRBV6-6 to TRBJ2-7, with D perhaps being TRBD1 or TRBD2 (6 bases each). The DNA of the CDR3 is TGTGCCAGCAGTTACTCTATCGGGGGCTTGATCGAGCAGTACTTC. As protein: CASSYSIGGLIEQYF.